A single sample gave rise to the 18 T cell receptor beta chains below, sequenced in a study of cytomegalovirus exposure and HLA in healthy donors. Amplification used 60 Vbeta primers and 13 Jbeta primers. TCRdb keeps only in-frame clones here, not all; method: immunoSEQ multiplex PCR. The top ten clones hold approximately 2.2% of a sample with 310,000 or so clones, around nine tenths of them seen once. Sample: PBMCs. Receptors were obtained from a woman aged 18-29 years in good health and CMV-seronegative.

V usage is TRBV12-5 and J usage is TRBJ1-1; 8 bases line up with TRBD1. V gave up 1 base and J gave up 8 bases; unmatched junction bases: 0. The CDR3 runs to 12 residues. Germline values: CDR1 LGHNT, CDR2 FRNRAP. Written as DNA, the CDR3 is TGTGCTAGTGGTTTGGGGGACAGGGAAGCTTTCTTT. Amino acids: CASGLGDREAFF.

V and J are TRBV6-5 and TRBJ2-7, with D maybe TRBD2 (5 bases). Between the trimmed V and J ends, which lost 8 bases and 6 bases, there was a span of 20 bases. CDR1 is MNHEY and CDR2 is SVGAGI in the germline V gene. The CDR3 spans 14 residues. CDR3 sequence: CASANLGGGREQYF. For the CDR3, the DNA is TGTGCCAGCGCCAATCTAGGAGGCGGACGCGAGCAGTACTTC.

With regard to this clone: The junction departs from the called germline gene at one end, perhaps through a read error. The chain employs TRBV7-9 and TRBJ2-3; 12 bases line up with TRBD2. CDR1 SEHNR and CDR2 FQNEAQ come from the germline V gene (reference sequence). This CDR3 has 16 residues. The CDR3 sequence is CSSSLGLAGSTDTQYF. CDR3 DNA sequence: TGTTCCAGCTCCCTAGGACTAGCGGGGAGCACAGATACGCAGTATTTT. The entire variable domain, with the rest obtained from reference TRBV7-9 and TRBJ2-3, is as follows: DTGVSQNPRHKITKRGQNVTFRCDPISEHNRLYWYRQTLGQGPEFLTYFQNEAQLEKSRLLSDRFSAERPKGSFSTLEIQRTEQGDSAMYLCSSSLGLAGSTDTQYFGPGTRLTVL.

The rearrangement uses TRBV10-2 and TRBJ2-7; tentatively, D is TRBD1 (5 bases). The V gene's germline CDR1 is WSHSY and CDR2 SAAADI. This CDR3 spans 13 amino acids. Trimming stripped 6 bases from V and 2 bases from J, with 11 bases between. The CDR3 nucleotides read TGCGCCAGCAGGTTGACAGTCCCCTACGAGCAGTACTTC. As protein: CASRLTVPYEQYF.

This clone occurred once. This chain links TRBV6-4 with TRBJ1-2; tentatively, D is TRBD1 (6 bases). Trimming removed 6 bases at V and 8 bases at J, with 28 bases between. Germline CDR1 reads MRHNA; CDR2 reads SNTAGT. The CDR3 length is 17 residues. CDR3 nucleotides: TGTGCCAGCAGGCGTCAAGGGGGAACGGCCCTATTGGGCGGCTACACCTTC. Amino acid sequence: CASRRQGGTALLGGYTF.

The CDR3 sequence: CASSTGIGQGNGSPLHF. The CDR3 bases are TGTGCCAGTAGTACGGGAATCGGACAGGGTAACGGTTCACCCCTCCACTTT. This chain joins TRBV19 and TRBJ1-6; 8 positions match TRBD1. V dropped 4 bases and J dropped 9; count of bases not matched to a gene: 14. The germline V gene has CDR1 LNHDA and CDR2 SQIVND (reference sequence). CDR3 length: 17 residues.

The rearrangement uses TRBV5-4 and TRBJ2-1; TRBD2 matches at 8 bases. Germline values: CDR1 SGHNT, CDR2 YYREEE (reference sequence). J was trimmed by 10 bases and V by 4 bases; bases with no gene match: 25. The CDR3 has 19 amino acids. This chain's CDR3 is CASSPPLGGGGSRTEEQFF. CDR3 nucleotides: TGTGCCAGCAGCCCGCCCTTAGGTGGCGGGGGGTCGCGCACGGAGGAGCAGTTCTTC. Based on the CDR3 plus reference TRBV5-4 and TRBJ2-1, the full variable domain is ETGVTQSPTHLIKTRGQQVTLRCSSQSGHNTVSWYQQALGQGPQFIFQYYREEENGRGNFPPRFSGLQFPNYSSELNVNALELDDSALYLCASSPPLGGGGSRTEEQFFGPGTRLTVL.

The chain joins TRBV29-1 to TRBJ1-1; possible D gene TRBD1, 6 bases. The CDR3 consists of 14 residues. Trimming left V 6 bases short and J 4 bases short, with 18 bases between. Germline CDR1 and CDR2: SQVTM and ANQGSEA. Here the CDR3 DNA reads TGCAGCGTCGGGCCCCTCCTAGGGGGCACTGAAGCTTTCTTT. Amino acids: CSVGPLLGGTEAFF.

This clone was observed once. The chain joins TRBV2 to TRBJ1-1; 10 nucleotides match TRBD1. CDR1 is SNHLY and CDR2 is FYNNEI in the germline V gene. CDR3 size: 14 residues. V was pared by 7 bases and J by 2 bases, with 4 bases of the junction left unmatched. As DNA, the CDR3 is TGTGCCAGCAACGGACAGGGGGTTAACACTGAAGCTTTCTTT. It yields the protein CASNGQGVNTEAFF.

The CDR3 protein is CASSYSSRDNEQYF. The DNA of the CDR3 is TGTGCCAGCAGTTACTCGTCCAGGGACAACGAGCAGTACTTC. This sequence joins TRBV6-6 and TRBJ2-7, with D perhaps matching TRBD1 (6 bases). Germline V gives CDR1 MNHNY, CDR2 SVGAGI (reference sequence). The CDR3 extends over 14 amino acids. The V and J ends lost 0 bases and 5 bases respectively, with 11 bases between them.

V is TRBV27 and J is TRBJ1-6; D is unclear. Between the trimmed V and J ends, which lost 7 bases and 9 bases, there was a span of 4 bases. Germline V gives CDR1 MNHEY, CDR2 SMNVEV (reference sequence). This CDR3 spans 10 amino acids. This CDR3 is CASMASPLHF. The CDR3 DNA is TGTGCCAGCATGGCTTCACCCCTCCACTTT.

This rearrangement joins TRBV6-1 to TRBJ2-7; D is possibly TRBD2 (5 bases). The CDR3 totals 11 residues. Germline V CDR1 and CDR2: MNHNS, SASEGT. The CDR3 DNA reads TGTGCTCTGTCGGGGATCTACGAGCAGTACTTC. Encoded protein: CALSGIYEQYF.

The V call is TRBV7-2, the J call TRBJ2-3; D possibly corresponds to TRBD2 (7 bases). Germline V gene lookup returns CDR1 SGHTA and CDR2 FQGNSA. The CDR3 has 11 residues. Trimming shortened V by 9 bases and J by 4 bases, and 8 bases separated the two germline ends. Written as DNA, the CDR3 is TGTGCCAGGGGGGGGCCAGATACGCAGTATTTT. This gives the protein CARGGPDTQYF.

The chain recombines TRBV7-9 with TRBJ1-4; a possible D gene is TRBD1 (6 bases). V lost 5 bases and J lost 8, with 18 bases in between. Germline V gene lookup returns CDR1 SEHNR and CDR2 FQNEAQ (reference sequence). The CDR3 is 15 amino acids. CDR3 DNA sequence: TGTGCCAGCAGCCCATCGCCAGGGGTAGGAGAAAAACTGTTTTTT. The encoded protein is CASSPSPGVGEKLFF.

The CDR3 here is CAISDPQALGQKYEQYF. For the CDR3, the DNA is TGTGCCATCAGTGATCCTCAAGCGTTGGGACAGAAATACGAGCAGTACTTC. This rearrangement joins TRBV10-3 to TRBJ2-5, with 7 bases fitting TRBD1. The end of the DNA aligns better with TRBJ2-7, so the J call may be wrong. CDR3 size: 17 residues. Germline CDR1 reads ENHRY; CDR2 reads SYGVKD.

V gene TRBV5-1 combines with J gene TRBJ1-1, with D possibly being TRBD1 (6 bases). Germline values: CDR1 SGHRS, CDR2 YFSETQ. This CDR3 contains 13 residues. The V end was cut by 7 bases, the J end by 2 bases, with 12 bases between. CDR3 residues: CASRDTSNTEAFF. In DNA, the CDR3 is TGCGCCAGCCGGGACACTAGTAACACTGAAGCTTTCTTT.

The chain recombines TRBV7-9 with TRBJ2-1; D is perhaps TRBD2 (7 bases). Looked up from germline, CDR1 is SEHNR and CDR2 is FQNEAQ (reference sequence). Trimming pared 5 bases from V and 9 bases from J, leaving 17 bases between. This CDR3 spans 14 amino acids. DNA of the CDR3: TGTGCCAGCAGCACTAGGGGGGGACTCTTTGAGCAGTTCTTC. Protein: CASSTRGGLFEQFF.

The gene calls are TRBV7-9 and TRBJ1-1; unclear D gene. Germline V gene sequence: CDR1 SEHNR, CDR2 FQNEAQ (reference sequence). Trimming took off 5 bases at V and 6 bases at J, with 16 bases between the two ends. This CDR3 is built from 14 residues. The CDR3 is CASSAAESKAEAFF. The CDR3 bases are TGTGCCAGCAGCGCCGCGGAGTCTAAGGCTGAAGCTTTCTTT.